A single sample is the source of the 13 T cell receptor beta chains below, sequenced in a study of T cells of healthy individuals. TCRdb independently ran MiXCR on the 5' RACE reads; one entry per CDR3 protein. The data contain 95,000 to 100,000 distinct CDR3 sequences, around 17% of them singletons. These receptors were obtained from a human donor in good health.

This clonotype was seen repeatedly, ten times or more. The chain couples TRBV12-3 or TRBV12-4 to TRBJ2-3; D may be TRBD2 (6 bases). The CDR3 is made up of 18 amino acids. The V end lost 1 base, the J end lost 1 base, and 18 bases lay between the germline ends. CDR3 residues: CASSLVNWKGGGTDTQYF. Written as DNA, the CDR3 is TGTGCCAGCAGTTTAGTTAATTGGAAAGGCGGGGGCACAGATACGCAGTATTTT.

This clonotype appeared many times. This chain connects TRBV13 to TRBJ2-1; possibly TRBD1 or TRBD2 for D (5 bases each). Germline CDR1 and CDR2: PRHDT and FYEKMQ (reference sequence). CDR3 size: 12 residues. Trimming removed 5 bases at V and 12 bases at J, with 14 bases between. In DNA form, the CDR3 reads TGTGCCAGCAGCCCTCCGAGGGGTCGGCAGTTCTTC. It is translated as CASSPPRGRQFF.

This clonotype was seen a handful of times. J is TRBJ2-5 and V is TRBV5-1; 8 bases align to TRBD2. The CDR3 is made up of 15 amino acids. CDR1 and CDR2 from the germline V gene are SGHRS and YFSETQ. Unmatched junction bases numbered 5, after V lost 4 bases and J lost 0 bases. CDR3 residues: CASSGGGLDQETQYF. The CDR3, as DNA: TGCGCCAGCAGCGGTGGGGGACTAGACCAAGAGACCCAGTACTTC. The full variable domain, in which reference TRBV5-1 and TRBJ2-5 provide the parts outside the CDR3, is KAGVTQTPRYLIKTRGQQVTLSCSPISGHRSVSWYQQTPGQGLQFLFEYFSETQRNKGNFPGRFSGRQFSNSRSEMNVSTLELGDSALYLCASSGGGLDQETQYFGPGTRLLVL.

V and J are TRBV7-2 and TRBJ2-1, with 7 bases lining up with TRBD2. The CDR3 is 17 amino acids. Trimming cost V 1 base and J 0 bases; bases outside gene matches: 6. Looked up from germline, CDR1 is SGHTA and CDR2 is FQGNSA. The CDR3 nucleotides read TGTGCCAGCAGCTTAGGAATACGGGGGGACTCCTACAATGAGCAGTTCTTC. This codes for CASSLGIRGDSYNEQFF.

This clonotype turned up a few times. The chain is built from TRBV5-1 and TRBJ2-7, with D possibly matching TRBD1 (6 bases). Germline loops: CDR1 SGHRS, CDR2 YFSETQ. V gave up 2 bases and J gave up 5 bases, with 14 bases separating them. The CDR3 consists of 14 residues. The CDR3 loop is CASSFSQGVNEQYF. CDR3 nucleotides: TGCGCCAGCAGCTTTTCACAGGGCGTAAACGAGCAGTACTTC. Full variable domain (rest looked up from reference TRBV5-1 and TRBJ2-7): KAGVTQTPRYLIKTRGQQVTLSCSPISGHRSVSWYQQTPGQGLQFLFEYFSETQRNKGNFPGRFSGRQFSNSRSEMNVSTLELGDSALYLCASSFSQGVNEQYFGPGTRLTVT.

This clonotype was counted many times. The rearrangement links TRBV2 to TRBJ2-1, with 7 bases fitting TRBD1. The junction had 15 bases not matched to a gene; V was cut back by 7 bases and J by 3 bases. CDR1 and CDR2 from the germline V gene are SNHLY and FYNNEI. This CDR3 contains 17 residues. The CDR3 DNA is TGTGCCAGCACCCCAACCACCCGAGGGACAGACTACAATGAGCAGTTCTTC. The encoded protein is CASTPTTRGTDYNEQFF. Full variable domain (rest looked up from reference TRBV2 and TRBJ2-1): EPEVTQTPSHQVTQMGQEVILRCVPISNHLYFYWYRQILGQKVEFLVSFYNNEISEKSEIFDDQFSVERPDGSNFTLKIRSTKLEDSAMYFCASTPTTRGTDYNEQFFGPGTRLTVL.

This rearrangement joins TRBV6-1 to TRBJ2-7; D tentatively reads TRBD1 or TRBD2 (5 bases each). V lost 9 bases, J lost 5 bases, and 23 bases lay in between. Germline values: CDR1 MNHNS, CDR2 SASEGT. This CDR3 spans 15 amino acids. The CDR3 reads CASAKGDGSLDEQYF. CDR3 nucleotides: TGTGCCAGTGCAAAAGGGGACGGCTCCCTGGACGAGCAGTACTTC.

This clonotype has a count of ten or more. This chain joins TRBV5-1 and TRBJ1-4; 9 bases map to TRBD1. The germline V gene encodes CDR1 SGHRS and CDR2 YFSETQ. J gave up 7 bases and V 4 bases, and 8 bases lay outside the gene matches. The CDR3 runs to 15 residues. CDR3 nucleotide sequence: TGCGCCAGCAGCCCGACAGGGGGGATGAGTGAAAAACTGTTTTTT. Translating gives CASSPTGGMSEKLFF.

There are many counts of this clonotype. The rearrangement uses TRBV29-1 and TRBJ2-7; D is unresolved. Germline V CDR1 and CDR2: SQVTM, ANQGSEA. The CDR3 runs to 13 residues. Trimming took off 6 bases at V and 2 bases at J, with 14 bases between the two ends. The CDR3 spells CSVSTLLTYEQYF. The CDR3 DNA sequence: TGCAGCGTGTCGACATTGTTGACCTACGAGCAGTACTTC.

This CDR3 is CASTEGFSSYEQYF. The CDR3 bases are TGCGCCAGCACGGAGGGGTTTAGCTCCTACGAGCAGTACTTC. V gene TRBV5-1 combines with J gene TRBJ2-7; the D gene is possibly TRBD2 (6 bases). Per the germline V gene, CDR1 is SGHRS and CDR2 is YFSETQ. This CDR3 has 14 residues. V was cut by 6 bases and J by 0 bases, with 13 bases left in between.

This clonotype was picked up many times. The V and J genes are TRBV20-1 and TRBJ2-3, with 12 bases aligning to TRBD2. Germline V gene lookup returns CDR1 DFQATT and CDR2 SNEGSKA (reference sequence). Losses at the gene ends were 4 bases for V and 4 bases for J; bases not matched to a gene: 3. The CDR3 is 14 residues long. CDR3 protein: CSATPSGGADTQYF. CDR3 coding DNA: TGCAGTGCTACCCCTAGCGGGGGGGCAGATACGCAGTATTTT.

This clonotype was seen many times. The gene calls are TRBV12-3 or TRBV12-4 and TRBJ2-3; 7 bases are shared with TRBD1. J was trimmed by 0 bases and V by 3 bases; bases with no gene match: 3. This CDR3 contains 15 residues. CDR3 protein: CASSFDRESTDTQYF. In nucleotides, the CDR3 is TGTGCCAGCAGTTTCGACAGGGAGAGCACAGATACGCAGTATTTT.

This clonotype occurred a few times. This chain uses TRBV2 with TRBJ1-2; maybe TRBD1 (6 bases). Germline V gives CDR1 SNHLY, CDR2 FYNNEI. The CDR3 covers 14 residues. Trimming shortened V by 4 bases and J by 4 bases, and 13 bases separated the two germline ends. CDR3 coding DNA: TGTGCCAGCAGTGGCGGAGGGGGGGGCTATGGCTACACCTTC. Translating gives CASSGGGGGYGYTF.